This T cell receptor beta chain was captured in a study of blood T cell repertoires in COVID-19. Study context: Researchers got acute and convalescent COVID-19 samples from the United States, Italy and Spain. T cells, B-cell-depleted T cells, or PBMCs provided the cDNA or gDNA that served as material.

As processed by the authors: Amplification with reference gene primers provided the estimates of nucleated cell counts. Method: immunoSEQ multiplex PCR; TCRdb's copy keeps in-frame clones and lacks some. V and J calls and clone size come straight from that table; D and trimming were deduced from the DNA. Of around 200,000 clones in the sample, approximately 82% were seen once. Germline assignment: CDR1 SQVTM and CDR2 ANQGSEA. This CDR3 is built from 14 residues. V gave up 6 bases and J gave up 2 bases; unmatched junction bases: 10. The receptor comes from a man aged 50-60 years with active or convalescent COVID-19. What was sequenced was peripheral blood. The gene calls are TRBV29-1 and TRBJ2-7; 7 positions match TRBD2. The CDR3 coding sequence is TGCAGCGTCGGGACCGGGACTAACACCTACGAGCAGTACTTC. Translated, it gives CSVGTGTNTYEQYF.